The entry that follows covers one T cell receptor beta chain sequence. The antigen remains unidentified. These data are taken from a study of beta chain features in type 1 diabetes. Study background: Cell yields, age and gender were similar between patients and healthy donors.

Study-level results: For patients and controls alike, PCR might favor shorter templates to the same degree.

Reverse transcribing all isolated RNA meant expressed TCRB transcripts were sequenced. The method was immunoSEQ multiplex PCR; TCRdb's version includes in-frame clones alone and lacks a portion of them. The table has over 120,000 clones, about 10% seen once. V was pared by 5 bases and J by 3 bases, with 13 bases between. The germline gives CDR1 SGHTA, CDR2 FQGNSA. The CDR3 has 14 residues. The specimen sequenced was naive CD4+ T cells from blood. The sequence came from a man aged 18 to 30 in good health. The chain links TRBV7-2 to TRBJ2-5, with D perhaps TRBD2 (6 bases). The CDR3: CASSKRDWKETQYF. The CDR3 bases are TGTGCCAGCAGCAAACGGGACTGGAAAGAGACCCAGTACTTC.